A selection of T cell receptor beta chains follows, all from one sample in a study of graft-versus-host responses after intestinal transplantation. Sequencing used immunoSEQ multiplex PCR; TCRdb keeps in-frame clones, though not all of them. The table has about 97,000 clones, about 93% seen once. Here the sequenced sample was PBMCs, taken roughly 450 days after intestinal transplant. The receptors derive from a human patient who received an intestinal transplant, so some T cells may come from the graft donor. The CDR3 runs from the conserved cysteine through the conserved F or W. D genes are given only for firm matches. Only some rows state a clone size, as once, few, many or a class for expanded clones.

NA	NA	TRBV2	TRBJ1-6	TGTGCCAGCAGGCTCCAGAGGGGGTCACCCCTCCACTTT	CASRLQRGSPLHF
many	TRBD1	TRBV11-2	TRBJ2-7	TGTGCCAGCAGCTTGCGAGGGACAGACTACGAGCAGTACTTC	CASSLRGTDYEQYF
NA	NA	TRBV7-8	TRBJ2-3	TGTGCCAGCAGCGGACCGGACAGAGGAGATACGCAGTATTTT	CASSGPDRGDTQYF
NA	TRBD1	TRBV10-2	TRBJ1-1	TGCGCCAGCAGGGAGGGGGCAAACACTGAAGCTTTCTTT	CASREGANTEAFF
NA	NA	TRBV18	TRBJ2-3	TGTGCCAGCTCACCACGGGCTGCCACAGATACGCAGTATTTT	CASSPRAATDTQYF
NA	NA	TRBV7-6	TRBJ1-1	TGTGCCAGCAGCTTAGAGGGACGGTACACTGAAGCTTTCTTT	CASSLEGRYTEAFF
NA	TRBD1	TRBV6-7	TRBJ1-4	TGTGCCAGCAGCTACGAATACCAATCAGCTCGGGACAGGGCGGGAGAAAAACTGTTTTTT	CASSYEYQSARDRAGEKLFF
NA	TRBD1	TRBV27	TRBJ2-2	TGTGCCAGCAGTTACAGGGGGTCCGGGGAGCTGTTTTTT	CASSYRGSGELFF
NA	TRBD2	TRBV11-2	TRBJ2-7	TGTGCCAGCAAGCCGGGTAGCGGGGTGTCGGAGCAGTACTTC	CASKPGSGVSEQYF
NA	TRBD2	TRBV19	TRBJ2-4	TGTGCCAGTAGTGGACTAGCGGGGGCGACCCTAGCCAAAAACATTCAGTACTTC	CASSGLAGATLAKNIQYF
NA	NA	TRBV13	TRBJ2-1	TGTGCCAGCAGCTTAGTATCCAACAATGAGCAGTTCTTC	CASSLVSNNEQFF
NA	NA	TRBV6-4	TRBJ1-2	TGTGCCAGCAGTGACTGGGGGACGGCGATCGATGGCTACACCTTC	CASSDWGTAIDGYTF
NA	TRBD1	TRBV27	TRBJ2-3	TGTGCCAGCAGCCTGGGGCCAGGGGGCTCAGATACGCAGTATTTT	CASSLGPGGSDTQYF
NA	NA	TRBV19	TRBJ2-1	TGTGCCAGTAGTATACCGAGCGGTCAGGGCTACAATGAGCAGTTCTTC	CASSIPSGQGYNEQFF
NA	NA	TRBV2	TRBJ2-7	TGTGCCAGCAGTGGGCAGCCAACCTACGAGCAGTACTTC	CASSGQPTYEQYF
NA	NA	TRBV7-9	TRBJ1-3	TGTGCCAGCAGCCCGCCCCTCGCTGGAAACACCATATATTTT	CASSPPLAGNTIYF
NA	TRBD1	TRBV29-1	TRBJ1-1	TGCAGCGTTGGGACAGGCACTGAAGCTTTCTTT	CSVGTGTEAFF
NA	TRBD2	TRBV6-5	TRBJ2-7	TGTGCCAGCAGTTACCGTGTCGGGGGGGACTCCTACGAGCAGTACTTC	CASSYRVGGDSYEQYF
NA	NA	TRBV29-1	TRBJ1-1	TGCAGCGTCCGGAAGGGGACCCTTGGGACTGAAGCTTTCTTT	CSVRKGTLGTEAFF